This TCR beta chain comes out of a study of T cell repertoires in cytomegalovirus infection (dated by TCRdb to the late 2010s). About the study as a whole: Peptide stimulations targeted recently identified HLA-C-restricted CMV epitopes, whose presentation resists viral immunomodulation, together with well-studied HLA-B-restricted epitopes. Because public TCR beta signatures pointed to carriage of CMV infection together with the matching HLA type, the HLA type of each donor mattered for the analysis.

General conclusions and limits of the study: The ex vivo response was dominated by HLA-C-restricted CMV-specific TCR beta clonotypes, which also provided the single most frequent clonotype in two of eight donors. In both this cohort and an independent 352-donor cohort, the cumulative frequency of public TCR beta family members distinguished carriers of CMV infection plus the relevant HLA type.

The sample holds a few counts of this clonotype. The clone's antigen remains unknown. No base quality values were provided; no much bigger clone lies one nucleotide off. V drops 1 base and J drops 4 bases, leaving 16 bases in between. The CDR3, from cysteine to phenylalanine, totals 16 residues. The CDR3 DNA has 48 bases and is translated from base 1. Based on the germline V gene, the CDR1 and CDR2 sequences are MGHRA and YSYEKL. The sample's treatment or condition label, decoded: in vitro stimulation with specific CMV peptide epitopes to enrich CMV-specific T cells. These reads were obtained on an Illumina HiSeq 1500. TCRdb cleaned the public reads at Q25 with fastp, built clones with MiXCR and kept in-frame beta chains. Rows matching on CDR3 protein sequence are summarized as one entry with the most common DNA and genes. In this sample the table shows about 51,000 distinct CDR3 sequences, around 20% of which occur a single time. The ten largest make up less than 30% of the sample.

Recombination joined TRBV4-1 with TRBJ1-2, with no confidently assigned D gene. This sequence originates from a human donor in good health (CMV status not recorded). Some clones in this sample may be carry-over from other donors' samples. The sequencing used CD8+ T cells from cultured PBMCs, collected from culture after CMV antigen stimulation. The CDR3 amino acid sequence is: CASSQVPKPSPYGYTF. The base sequence is TGCGCCAGCAGCCAAGTGCCGAAGCCTTCGCCCTATGGCTACACCTTC.